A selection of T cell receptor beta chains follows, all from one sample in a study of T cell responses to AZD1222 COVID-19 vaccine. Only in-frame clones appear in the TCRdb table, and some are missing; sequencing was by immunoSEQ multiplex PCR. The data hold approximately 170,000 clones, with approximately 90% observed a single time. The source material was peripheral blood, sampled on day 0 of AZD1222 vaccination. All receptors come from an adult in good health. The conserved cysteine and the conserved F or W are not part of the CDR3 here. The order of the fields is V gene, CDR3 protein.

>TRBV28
ASMVRSSGNTIY
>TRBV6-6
ASSYGGPSNQPQH
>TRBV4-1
ASSSRWTGEAF
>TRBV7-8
ASSAGTRVVDEQY
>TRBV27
ASTPLALPTEAF
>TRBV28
ASSKGTHEQY
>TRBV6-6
ASSYHRDRGTDTQY
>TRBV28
ASSSHRVAGNTIY
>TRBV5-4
ASSLPGGYGYT
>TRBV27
ASSPGLGTYEQY
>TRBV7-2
ASSTMNSPLH
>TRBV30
AWRKPAFWAGEGEKLF
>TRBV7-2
ASSFLAGGTSETYEQY
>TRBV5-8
ASSLTALTGAGELF
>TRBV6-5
AIRGLRANVLT
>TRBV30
AWINVLSYNEQF
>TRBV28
ASSSLPGRPRDTEAF
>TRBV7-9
ASSFPAAAGGPNTGELF
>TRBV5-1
ASSWTGLGEKLF
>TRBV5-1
ASSFNLYEQY
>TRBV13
ASRGGSYGYT
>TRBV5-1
ASSPVFESAYEQY
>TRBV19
AIQSRERYGYT
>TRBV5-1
ASTRDRTNNEQF
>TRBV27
ASSLWDNSYEQY
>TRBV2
ASSEGGSYNQPQH
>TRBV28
ASSLFRAAHGSGNTIY
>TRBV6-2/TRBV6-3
ASSLGTSKGEQF
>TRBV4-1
ASSVNRVGNTIY
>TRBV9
ASSPRSTEAF
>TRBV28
ASSSVRVAHSYNSPLH
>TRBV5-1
ASSPGTSLSSYNEQF
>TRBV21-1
ASSKGRTVGNQPQH
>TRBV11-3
ASSLAAGGSYEQY
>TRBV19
ASKRAENSNQPQH
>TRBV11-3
ASSLGSAEAF
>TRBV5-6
ASSSQQVYYEQY
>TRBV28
ASRGPGQPSYEQY
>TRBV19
ASSMGRTGLYEQY
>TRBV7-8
ASSLLSIGEKLF
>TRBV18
ASSPGGQMNTEAF
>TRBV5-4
ASSLIGGELF
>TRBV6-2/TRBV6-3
ASSYEGLPNQPQH
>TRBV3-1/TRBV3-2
ASSQGTSETSDTQY
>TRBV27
ASTPVLLKGSPLH
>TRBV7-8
ASSLGVAYAYEQY
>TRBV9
ASSGDEAGSYNEQF
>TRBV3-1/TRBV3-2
ASSRSTSIYEQY
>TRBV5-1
ASSLEGLSQPQH
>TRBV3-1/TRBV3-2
ASSFGGGRARHNEQF
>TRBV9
ASSKTGEFGSPLH
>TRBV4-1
ASSEPAGTGGNQPQH
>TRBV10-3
AIMEGTGGNTEAF
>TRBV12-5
ASGLVRKGQGPQPQH
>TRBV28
ASSSLSPQGDLNQPQH
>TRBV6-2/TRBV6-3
ASSQLAGGPSPYEQY
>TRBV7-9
ASSFGGQEAF
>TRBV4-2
ASSPWSQPPYNEQF
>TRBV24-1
ATSYRTSGRAGHTGELF